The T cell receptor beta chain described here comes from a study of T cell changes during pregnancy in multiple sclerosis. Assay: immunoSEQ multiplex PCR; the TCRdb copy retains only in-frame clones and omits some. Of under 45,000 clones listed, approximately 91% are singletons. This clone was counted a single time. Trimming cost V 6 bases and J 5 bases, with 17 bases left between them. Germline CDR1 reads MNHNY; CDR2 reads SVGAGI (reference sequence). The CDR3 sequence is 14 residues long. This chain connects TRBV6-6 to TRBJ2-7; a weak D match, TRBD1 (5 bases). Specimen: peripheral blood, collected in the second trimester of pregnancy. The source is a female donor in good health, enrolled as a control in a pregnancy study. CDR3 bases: TGTGCCAGCAGCTCCCCCAGGGTTACAAACGAGCAGTACTTC. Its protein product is CASSSPRVTNEQYF.